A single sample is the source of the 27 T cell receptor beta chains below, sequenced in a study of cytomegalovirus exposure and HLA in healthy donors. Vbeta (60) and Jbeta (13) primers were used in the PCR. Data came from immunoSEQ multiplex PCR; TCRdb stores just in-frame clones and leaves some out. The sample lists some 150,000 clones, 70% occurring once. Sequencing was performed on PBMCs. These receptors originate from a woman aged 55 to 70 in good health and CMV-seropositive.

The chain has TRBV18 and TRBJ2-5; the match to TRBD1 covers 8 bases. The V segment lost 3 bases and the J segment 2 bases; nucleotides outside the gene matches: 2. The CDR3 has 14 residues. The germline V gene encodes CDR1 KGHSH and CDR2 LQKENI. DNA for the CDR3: TGTGCCAGCTCACCCGGGACAGGTCAAGAGACCCAGTACTTC. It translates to CASSPGTGQETQYF.

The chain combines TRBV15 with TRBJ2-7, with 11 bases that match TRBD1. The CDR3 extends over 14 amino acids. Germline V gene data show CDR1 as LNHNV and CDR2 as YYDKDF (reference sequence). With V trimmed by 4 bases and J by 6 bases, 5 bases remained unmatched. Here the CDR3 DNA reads TGTGCCACCAGCACCGGGACAGGGGGACTCGAGCAGTACTTC. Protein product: CATSTGTGGLEQYF.

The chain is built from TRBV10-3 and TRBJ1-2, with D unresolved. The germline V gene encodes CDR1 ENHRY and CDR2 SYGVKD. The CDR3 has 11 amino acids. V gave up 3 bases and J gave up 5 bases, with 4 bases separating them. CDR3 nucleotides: TGTGCCATCAGTGACGGGTATGGCTACACCTTC. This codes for CAISDGYGYTF.

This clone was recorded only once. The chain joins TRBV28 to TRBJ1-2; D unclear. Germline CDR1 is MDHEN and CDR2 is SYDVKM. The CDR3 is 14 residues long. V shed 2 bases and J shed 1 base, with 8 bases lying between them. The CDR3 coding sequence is TGTGCCAGCAGTTTAGGCGGAATTAACTATGGCTACACCTTC. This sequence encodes CASSLGGINYGYTF.

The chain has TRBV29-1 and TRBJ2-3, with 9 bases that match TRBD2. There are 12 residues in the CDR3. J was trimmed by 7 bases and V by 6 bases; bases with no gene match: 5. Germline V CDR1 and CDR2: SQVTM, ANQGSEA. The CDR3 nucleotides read TGCAGCGTAGGGGGACTAGCTCATACGCAGTATTTT. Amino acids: CSVGGLAHTQYF.

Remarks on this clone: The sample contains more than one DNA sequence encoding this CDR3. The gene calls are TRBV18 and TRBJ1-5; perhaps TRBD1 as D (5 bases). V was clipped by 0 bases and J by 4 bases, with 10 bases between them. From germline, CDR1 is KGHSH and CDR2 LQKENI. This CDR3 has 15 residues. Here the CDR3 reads CASSPPGLSNQPQHF. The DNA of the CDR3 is TGTGCCAGCTCACCACCGGGGCTTAGTAATCAGCCCCAGCATTTT.

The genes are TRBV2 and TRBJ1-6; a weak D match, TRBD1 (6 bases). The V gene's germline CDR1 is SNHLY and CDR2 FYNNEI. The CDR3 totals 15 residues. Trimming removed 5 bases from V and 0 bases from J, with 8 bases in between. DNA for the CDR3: TGTGCCAGCAGTTCACAGGGCTCCTATAATTCACCCCTCCACTTT. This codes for CASSSQGSYNSPLHF.

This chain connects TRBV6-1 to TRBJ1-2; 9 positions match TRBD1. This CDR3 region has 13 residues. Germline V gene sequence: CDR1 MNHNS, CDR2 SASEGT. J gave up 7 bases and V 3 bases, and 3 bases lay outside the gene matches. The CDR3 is CASSETGGSGYTF. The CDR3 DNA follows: TGTGCCAGCAGTGAGACAGGGGGTAGTGGCTACACCTTC.

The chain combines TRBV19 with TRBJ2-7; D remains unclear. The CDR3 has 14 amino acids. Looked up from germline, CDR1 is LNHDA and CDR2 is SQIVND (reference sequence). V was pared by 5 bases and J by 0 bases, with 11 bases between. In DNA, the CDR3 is TGTGCCAGTAGTCCATGGGCGTTCTCCTACGAGCAGTACTTC. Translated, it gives CASSPWAFSYEQYF.

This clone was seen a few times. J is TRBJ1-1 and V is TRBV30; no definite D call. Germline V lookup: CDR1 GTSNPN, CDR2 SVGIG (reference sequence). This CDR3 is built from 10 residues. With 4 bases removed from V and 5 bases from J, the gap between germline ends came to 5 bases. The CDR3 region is CAWNGTEAFF. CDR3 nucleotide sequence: TGTGCCTGGAACGGGACTGAAGCTTTCTTT.

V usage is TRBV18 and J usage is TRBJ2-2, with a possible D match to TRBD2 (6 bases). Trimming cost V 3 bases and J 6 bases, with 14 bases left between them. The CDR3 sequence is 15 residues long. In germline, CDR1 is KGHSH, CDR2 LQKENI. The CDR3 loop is CASSPVWDSSGELFF. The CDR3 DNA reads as TGTGCCAGCTCACCGGTTTGGGACTCCTCCGGGGAGCTGTTTTTT.

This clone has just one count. CDR3 sequence: CASSLQGTSNQPQHF. CDR3 bases: TGTGCCAGCAGTTTGCAGGGGACTAGCAATCAGCCCCAGCATTTT. The chain links TRBV28 to TRBJ1-5; D might be TRBD1 (6 bases). Germline V gene sequence: CDR1 MDHEN, CDR2 SYDVKM. Trimming left V 3 bases short and J 0 bases short, with 9 bases between. The CDR3 has 15 amino acids.

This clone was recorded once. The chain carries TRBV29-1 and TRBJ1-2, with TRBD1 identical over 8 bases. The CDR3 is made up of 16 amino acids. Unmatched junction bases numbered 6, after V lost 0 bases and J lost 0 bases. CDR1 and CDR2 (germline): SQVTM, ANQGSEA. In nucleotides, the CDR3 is TGCAGCGTTGAAGATCCCCAGGGGGCGCCTAACTATGGCTACACCTTC. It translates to CSVEDPQGAPNYGYTF. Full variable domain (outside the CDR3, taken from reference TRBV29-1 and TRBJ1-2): SAVISQKPSRDICQRGTSLTIQCQVDSQVTMMFWYRQQPGQSLTLIATANQGSEATYESGFVIDKFPISRPNLTFSTLTVSNMSPEDSSIYLCSVEDPQGAPNYGYTFGSGTRLTVV.

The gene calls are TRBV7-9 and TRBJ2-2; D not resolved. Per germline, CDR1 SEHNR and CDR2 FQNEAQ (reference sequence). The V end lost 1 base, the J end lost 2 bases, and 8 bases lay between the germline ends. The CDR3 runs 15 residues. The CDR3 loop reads CASSLGGINTGELFF. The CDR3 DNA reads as TGTGCCAGCAGCTTAGGAGGAATTAACACCGGGGAGCTGTTTTTT.

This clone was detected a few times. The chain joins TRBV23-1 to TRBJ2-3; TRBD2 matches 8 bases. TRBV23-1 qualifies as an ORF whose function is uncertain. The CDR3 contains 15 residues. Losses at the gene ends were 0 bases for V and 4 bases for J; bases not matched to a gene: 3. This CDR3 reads CASSQSSGGADTQYF. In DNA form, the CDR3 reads TGCGCCAGCAGTCAATCGAGCGGGGGCGCAGATACGCAGTATTTT.

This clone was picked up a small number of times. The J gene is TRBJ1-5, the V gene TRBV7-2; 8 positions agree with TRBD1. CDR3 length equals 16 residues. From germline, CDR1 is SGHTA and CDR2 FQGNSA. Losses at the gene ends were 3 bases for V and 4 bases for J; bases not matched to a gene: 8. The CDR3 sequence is CASSFHGQGVNQPQHF. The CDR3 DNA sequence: TGTGCCAGCAGCTTCCACGGACAGGGCGTGAATCAGCCCCAGCATTTT.

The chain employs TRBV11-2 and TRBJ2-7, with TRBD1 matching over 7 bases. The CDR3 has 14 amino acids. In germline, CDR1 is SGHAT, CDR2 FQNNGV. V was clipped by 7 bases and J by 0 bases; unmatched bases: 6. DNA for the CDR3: TGTGCCAGCACCCAACAGGGGAGCTCCTACGAGCAGTACTTC. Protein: CASTQQGSSYEQYF. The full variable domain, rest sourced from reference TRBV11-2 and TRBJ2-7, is EAGVAQSPRYKIIEKRQSVAFWCNPISGHATLYWYQQILGQGPKLLIQFQNNGVVDDSQLPKDRFSAERLKGVDSTLKIQPAKLEDSAVYLCASTQQGSSYEQYFGPGTRLTVT.

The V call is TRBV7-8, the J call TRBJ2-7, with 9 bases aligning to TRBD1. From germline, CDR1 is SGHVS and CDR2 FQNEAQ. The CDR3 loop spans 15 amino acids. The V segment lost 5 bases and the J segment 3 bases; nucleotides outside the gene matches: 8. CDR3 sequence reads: CASSPRTGVFYEQYF. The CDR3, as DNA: TGTGCCAGCAGCCCACGGACAGGGGTCTTCTACGAGCAGTACTTC.

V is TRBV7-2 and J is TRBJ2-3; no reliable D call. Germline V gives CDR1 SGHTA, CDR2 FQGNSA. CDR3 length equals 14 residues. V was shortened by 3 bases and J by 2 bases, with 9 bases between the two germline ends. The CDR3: CASSLRRLTDTQYF. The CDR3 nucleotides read TGTGCCAGCAGCTTGCGGCGGCTCACAGATACGCAGTATTTT.

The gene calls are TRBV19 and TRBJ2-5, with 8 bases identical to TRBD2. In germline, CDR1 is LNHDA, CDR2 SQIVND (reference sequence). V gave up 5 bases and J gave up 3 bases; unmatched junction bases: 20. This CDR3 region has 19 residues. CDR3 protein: CASSPRPVGLAGNEETQYF. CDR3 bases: TGTGCCAGTAGTCCCCGCCCTGTAGGATTAGCGGGAAATGAAGAGACCCAGTACTTC.

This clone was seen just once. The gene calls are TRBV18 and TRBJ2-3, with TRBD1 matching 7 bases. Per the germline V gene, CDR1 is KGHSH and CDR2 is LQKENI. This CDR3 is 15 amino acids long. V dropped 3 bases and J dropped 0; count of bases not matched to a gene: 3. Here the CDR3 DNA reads TGTGCCAGCTCACCCATACAGGGGAGCACAGATACGCAGTATTTT. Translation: CASSPIQGSTDTQYF. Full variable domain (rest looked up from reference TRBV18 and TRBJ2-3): NAGVMQNPRHLVRRRGQEARLRCSPMKGHSHVYWYRQLPEEGLKFMVYLQKENIIDESGMPKERFSAEFPKEGPSILRIQQVVRGDSAAYFCASSPIQGSTDTQYFGPGTRLTVL.

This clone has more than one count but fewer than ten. CDR3 sequence reads: CASRYQGATEAFF. In nucleotides, the CDR3 is TGTGCCAGCAGGTATCAGGGGGCCACTGAAGCTTTCTTT. This chain uses TRBV6-1 with TRBJ1-1; 8 positions agree with TRBD1. CDR1 and CDR2 from the germline V gene are MNHNS and SASEGT. Trimming cost V 6 bases and J 4 bases; bases outside gene matches: 4. This CDR3 comprises 13 residues.

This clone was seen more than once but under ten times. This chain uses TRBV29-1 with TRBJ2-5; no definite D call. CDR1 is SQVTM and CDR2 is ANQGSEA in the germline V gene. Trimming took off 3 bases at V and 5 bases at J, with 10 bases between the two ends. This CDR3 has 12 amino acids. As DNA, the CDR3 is TGCAGCGTTGAGGCTAGTGGGGAGACCCAGTACTTC. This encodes CSVEASGETQYF.

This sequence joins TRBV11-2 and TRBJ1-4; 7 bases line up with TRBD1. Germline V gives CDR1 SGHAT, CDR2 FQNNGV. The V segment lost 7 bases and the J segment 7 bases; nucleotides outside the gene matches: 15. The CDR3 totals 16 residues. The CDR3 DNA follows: TGTGCCAGCACCCCAGGGGGGAAAGGGCTAGCTGAAAAACTGTTTTTT. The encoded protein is CASTPGGKGLAEKLFF.

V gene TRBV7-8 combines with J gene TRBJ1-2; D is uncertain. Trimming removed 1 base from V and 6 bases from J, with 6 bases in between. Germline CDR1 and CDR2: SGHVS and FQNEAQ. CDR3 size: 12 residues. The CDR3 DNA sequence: TGTGCCAGCAGCTTAGACAGAAATGGCTACACCTTC. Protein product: CASSLDRNGYTF.

The CDR3 DNA sequence: TGTGCCAGCAGCTTTAGGGGTTCCTCTGGAAACACCATATATTTT. It is translated as CASSFRGSSGNTIYF. The gene calls are TRBV5-6 and TRBJ1-3; a possible D gene is TRBD1 (5 bases). This CDR3 is 15 amino acids long. V gave up 2 bases and J gave up 0 bases, with 9 bases separating them. In germline, CDR1 is SGHDT, CDR2 YYEEEE.

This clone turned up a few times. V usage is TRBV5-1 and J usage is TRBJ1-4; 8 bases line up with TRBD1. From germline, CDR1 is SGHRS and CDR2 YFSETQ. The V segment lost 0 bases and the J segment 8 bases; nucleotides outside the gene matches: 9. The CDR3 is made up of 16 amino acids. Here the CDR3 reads CASSLGQGAAREKLFF. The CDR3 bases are TGCGCCAGCAGCTTGGGGCAGGGGGCCGCTCGGGAAAAACTGTTTTTT. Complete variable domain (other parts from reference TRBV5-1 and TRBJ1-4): KAGVTQTPRYLIKTRGQQVTLSCSPISGHRSVSWYQQTPGQGLQFLFEYFSETQRNKGNFPGRFSGRQFSNSRSEMNVSTLELGDSALYLCASSLGQGAAREKLFFGSGTQLSVL.